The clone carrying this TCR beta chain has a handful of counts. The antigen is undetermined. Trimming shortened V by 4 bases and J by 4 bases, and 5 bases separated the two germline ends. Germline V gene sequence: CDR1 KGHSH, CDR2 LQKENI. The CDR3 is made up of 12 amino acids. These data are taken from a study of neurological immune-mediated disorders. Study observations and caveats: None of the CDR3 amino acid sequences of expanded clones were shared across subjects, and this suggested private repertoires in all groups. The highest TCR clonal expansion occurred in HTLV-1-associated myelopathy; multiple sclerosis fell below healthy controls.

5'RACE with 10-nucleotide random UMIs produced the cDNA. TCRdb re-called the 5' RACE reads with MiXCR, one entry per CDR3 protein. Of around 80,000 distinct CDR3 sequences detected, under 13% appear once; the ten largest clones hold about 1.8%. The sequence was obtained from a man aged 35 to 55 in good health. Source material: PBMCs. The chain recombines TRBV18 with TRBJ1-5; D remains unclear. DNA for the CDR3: TGTGCCAGCTCACTCAAGAATCAGCCCCAGCATTTT. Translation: CASSLKNQPQHF.